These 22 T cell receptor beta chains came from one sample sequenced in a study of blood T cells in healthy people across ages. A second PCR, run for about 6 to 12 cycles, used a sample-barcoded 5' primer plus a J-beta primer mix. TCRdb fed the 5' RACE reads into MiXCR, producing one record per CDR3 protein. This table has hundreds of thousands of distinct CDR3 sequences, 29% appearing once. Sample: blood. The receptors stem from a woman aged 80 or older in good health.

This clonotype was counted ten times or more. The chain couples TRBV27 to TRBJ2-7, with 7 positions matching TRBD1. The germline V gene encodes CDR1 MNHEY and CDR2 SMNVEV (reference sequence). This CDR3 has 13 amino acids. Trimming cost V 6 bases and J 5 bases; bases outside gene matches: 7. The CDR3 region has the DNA TGTGCCAGCAGCAGAAGGGGGCCGAACGAGCAGTACTTC. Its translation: CASSRRGPNEQYF.

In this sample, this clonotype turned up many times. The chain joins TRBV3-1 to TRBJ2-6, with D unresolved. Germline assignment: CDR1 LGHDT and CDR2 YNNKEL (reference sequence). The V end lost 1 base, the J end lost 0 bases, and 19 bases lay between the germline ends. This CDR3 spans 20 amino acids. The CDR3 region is CASSQVLLGAYDSGANVLTF. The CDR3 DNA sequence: TGTGCCAGCAGCCAAGTCTTGTTGGGCGCCTATGACTCTGGGGCCAACGTCCTGACTTTC.

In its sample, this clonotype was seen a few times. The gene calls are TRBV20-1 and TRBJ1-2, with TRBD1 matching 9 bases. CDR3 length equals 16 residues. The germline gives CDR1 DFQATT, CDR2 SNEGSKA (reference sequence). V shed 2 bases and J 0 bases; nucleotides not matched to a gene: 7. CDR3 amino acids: CSARNIWTGANYGYTF. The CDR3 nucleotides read TGCAGTGCTAGAAATATATGGACAGGGGCTAACTATGGCTACACCTTC.

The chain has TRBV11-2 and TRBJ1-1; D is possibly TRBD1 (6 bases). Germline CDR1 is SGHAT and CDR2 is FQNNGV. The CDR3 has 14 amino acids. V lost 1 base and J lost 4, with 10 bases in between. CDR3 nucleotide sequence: TGTGCCAGCAGCTTAGGGTGGGGGCTCACTGAAGCTTTCTTT. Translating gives CASSLGWGLTEAFF.

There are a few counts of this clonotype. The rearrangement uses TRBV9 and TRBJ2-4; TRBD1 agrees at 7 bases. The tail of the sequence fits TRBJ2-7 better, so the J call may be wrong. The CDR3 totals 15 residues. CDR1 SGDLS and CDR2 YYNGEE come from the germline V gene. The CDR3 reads CASSVDGRGLGEQYF. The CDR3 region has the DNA TGTGCCAGCAGCGTAGATGGCAGGGGGTTGGGCGAGCAGTACTTC.

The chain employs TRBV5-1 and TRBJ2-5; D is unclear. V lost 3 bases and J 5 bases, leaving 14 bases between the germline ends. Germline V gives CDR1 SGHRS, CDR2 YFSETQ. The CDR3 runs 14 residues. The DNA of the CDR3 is TGCGCCAGCAGCTCGAAGACAAGGTTCGAGACCCAGTACTTC. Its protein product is CASSSKTRFETQYF.

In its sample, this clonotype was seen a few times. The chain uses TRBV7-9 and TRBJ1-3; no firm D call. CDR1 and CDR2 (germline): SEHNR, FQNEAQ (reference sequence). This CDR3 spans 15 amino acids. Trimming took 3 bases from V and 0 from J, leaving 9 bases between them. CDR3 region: CASSFDTLSGNTIYF. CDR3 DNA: TGTGCCAGCAGCTTCGACACACTCTCTGGAAACACCATATATTTT.

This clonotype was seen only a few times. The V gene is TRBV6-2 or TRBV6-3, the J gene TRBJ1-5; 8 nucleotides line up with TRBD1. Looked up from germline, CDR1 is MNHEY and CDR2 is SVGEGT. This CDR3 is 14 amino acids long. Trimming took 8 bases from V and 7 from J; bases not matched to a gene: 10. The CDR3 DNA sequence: TGTGCCAGCCACACAGGGGGTATCAGGCAGCCCCAGCATTTT. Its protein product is CASHTGGIRQPQHF.

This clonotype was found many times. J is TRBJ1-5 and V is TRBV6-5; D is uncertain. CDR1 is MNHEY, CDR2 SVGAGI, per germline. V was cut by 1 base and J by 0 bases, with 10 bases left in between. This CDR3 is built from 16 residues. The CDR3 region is CASSYFGYDSNQPQHF. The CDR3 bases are TGTGCCAGCAGTTACTTTGGGTATGATAGCAATCAGCCCCAGCATTTT.

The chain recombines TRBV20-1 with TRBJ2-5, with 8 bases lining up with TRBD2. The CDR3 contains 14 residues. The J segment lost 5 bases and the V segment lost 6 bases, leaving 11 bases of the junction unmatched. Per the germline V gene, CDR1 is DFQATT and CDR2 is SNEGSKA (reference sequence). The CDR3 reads CSAGRDGGAETQYF. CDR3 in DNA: TGCAGTGCCGGCCGGGACGGGGGGGCTGAGACCCAGTACTTC.

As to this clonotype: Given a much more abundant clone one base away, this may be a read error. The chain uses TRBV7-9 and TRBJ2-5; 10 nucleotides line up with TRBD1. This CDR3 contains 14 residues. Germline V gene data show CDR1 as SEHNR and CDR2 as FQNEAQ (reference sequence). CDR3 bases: TGTGTCAGCAGCCCCGACAGGGGGCAAAAGACCCAGTACTTC. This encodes CVSSPDRGQKTQYF.

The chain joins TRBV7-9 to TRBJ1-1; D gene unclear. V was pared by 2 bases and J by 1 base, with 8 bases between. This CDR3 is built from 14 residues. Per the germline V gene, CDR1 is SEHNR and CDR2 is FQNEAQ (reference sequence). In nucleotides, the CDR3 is TGTGCCAGCAGCTTACCGCATGAGAACACTGAAGCTTTCTTT. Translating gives CASSLPHENTEAFF.

As DNA, the CDR3 is TGTGCCATCAGTGAGTCGGAGGGGGCGCTGAACACTGAAGCTTTCTTT. This translates into CAISESEGALNTEAFF. The chain employs TRBV10-3 and TRBJ1-1, with 7 bases that match TRBD1. V dropped 0 bases and J dropped 0; count of bases not matched to a gene: 4. The CDR3 consists of 16 residues. Germline CDR1 ENHRY, CDR2 SYGVKD.

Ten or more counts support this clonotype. DNA of the CDR3: TGTGCCAGCAGCTTAGTTTTTACTAGCGGGGGTGGGGACACAGATACGCAGTATTTT. Its translation: CASSLVFTSGGGDTDTQYF. The J gene is TRBJ2-3, the V gene TRBV7-2; TRBD2 aligns across 11 bases. Germline V gene data show CDR1 as SGHTA and CDR2 as FQGNSA. CDR3 size: 19 residues. J was trimmed by 2 bases and V by 1 base; bases with no gene match: 11.

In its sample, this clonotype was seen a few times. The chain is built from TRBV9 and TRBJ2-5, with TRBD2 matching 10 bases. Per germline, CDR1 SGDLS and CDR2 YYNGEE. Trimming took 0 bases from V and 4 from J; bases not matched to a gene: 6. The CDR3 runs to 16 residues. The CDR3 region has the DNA TGTGCCAGCAGCGTAGGCAAACTAGCGGGGCCAGAGACCCAGTACTTC. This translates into CASSVGKLAGPETQYF.

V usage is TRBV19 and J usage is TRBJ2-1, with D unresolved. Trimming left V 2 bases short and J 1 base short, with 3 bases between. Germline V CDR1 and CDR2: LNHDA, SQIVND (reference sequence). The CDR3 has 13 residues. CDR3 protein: CASSINSYNEQFF. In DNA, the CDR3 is TGTGCCAGTAGTATAAATTCCTACAATGAGCAGTTCTTC.

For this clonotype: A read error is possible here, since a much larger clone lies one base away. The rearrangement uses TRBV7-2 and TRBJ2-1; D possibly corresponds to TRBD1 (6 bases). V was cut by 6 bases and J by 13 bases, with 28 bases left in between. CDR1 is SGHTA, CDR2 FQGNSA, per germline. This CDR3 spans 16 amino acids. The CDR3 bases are TGTGCCAGCAGACCCGGACAGCTAAACTTCCAAGAGACCCAGTTCTTC. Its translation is CASRPGQLNFQETQFF.

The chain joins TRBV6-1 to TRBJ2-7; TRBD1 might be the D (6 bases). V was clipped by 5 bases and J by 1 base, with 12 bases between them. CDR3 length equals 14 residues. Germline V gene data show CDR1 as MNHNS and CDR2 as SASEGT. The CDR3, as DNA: TGTGCCAGCAGTCCCCGAGGACAGTCCTACGAGCAGTACTTC. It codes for CASSPRGQSYEQYF.

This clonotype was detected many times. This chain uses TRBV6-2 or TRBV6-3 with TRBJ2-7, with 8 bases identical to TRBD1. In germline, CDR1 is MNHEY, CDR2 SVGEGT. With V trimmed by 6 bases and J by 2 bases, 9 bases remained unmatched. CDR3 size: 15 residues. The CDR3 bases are TGTGCCAGCAGACAGGGGGATCCTAGGACCTACGAGCAGTACTTC. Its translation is CASRQGDPRTYEQYF.

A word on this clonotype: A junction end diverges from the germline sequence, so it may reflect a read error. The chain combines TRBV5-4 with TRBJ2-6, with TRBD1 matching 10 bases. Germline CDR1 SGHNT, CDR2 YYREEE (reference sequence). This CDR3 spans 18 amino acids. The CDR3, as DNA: TGTGCCAGCAGTCCCGGACAGGGGGTCCGCTCTGGGGCCAACGTCCGGACTTTC. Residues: CASSPGQGVRSGANVRTF.

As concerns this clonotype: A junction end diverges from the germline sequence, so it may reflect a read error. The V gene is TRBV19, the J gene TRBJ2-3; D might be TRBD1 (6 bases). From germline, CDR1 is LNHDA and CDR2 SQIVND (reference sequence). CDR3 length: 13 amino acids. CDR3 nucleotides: TGTGCCAGTAGTTTCCGGACAGACCGTACGCGGTATTTT. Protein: CASSFRTDRTRYF.

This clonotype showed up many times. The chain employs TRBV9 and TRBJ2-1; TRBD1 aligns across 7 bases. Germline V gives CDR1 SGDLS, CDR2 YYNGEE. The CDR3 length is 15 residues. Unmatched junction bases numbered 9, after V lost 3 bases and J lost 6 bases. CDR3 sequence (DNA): TGTGCCAGCAGCGCAACGGGACAGCACTCCAATGAGCAGTTCTTC. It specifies CASSATGQHSNEQFF.